Listed below are T cell receptor beta chains from one sample, sequenced in a study of blood T cell repertoires in COVID-19. Here immunoSEQ multiplex PCR was the method, and the copy in TCRdb shows in-frame clones only, minus some. The table lists 110,000 to 150,000 clones, roughly 85% of them singletons. The sequencing input was peripheral blood. These receptors all stem from a man in his forties or fifties with acute or convalescent COVID-19. The CDR3 runs from the conserved cysteine through the conserved F or W. A D gene is named only where the DNA matches it firmly. Expanded clones are given a class, and other clones once, few, many or no size at all.

CDR3aa: CASSLTDRGNSPLHF
CDR3nt: TGTGCCAGCAGCTTGACGGACAGGGGCAATTCACCCCTCCACTTT
abundance: NA
d_gene: TRBD1
v_gene: TRBV11-2
j_gene: TRBJ1-6

CDR3aa: CASSSQQGAIIYEQYF
CDR3nt: TGTGCCAGCAGCTCCCAACAGGGGGCGATTATCTACGAGCAGTACTTC
abundance: NA
d_gene: TRBD1
v_gene: TRBV13
j_gene: TRBJ2-7

CDR3aa: CATSASTDRRDSQETQYF
CDR3nt: TGTGCCACCAGTGCCTCCACGGACAGGCGGGACAGCCAAGAGACCCAGTACTTC
abundance: NA
d_gene: NA
v_gene: TRBV24-1
j_gene: TRBJ2-5

CDR3aa: CASSPTGQGRYEKLFF
CDR3nt: TGTGCCAGCAGCCCGACTGGACAGGGTCGGTATGAAAAACTGTTTTTT
abundance: NA
d_gene: TRBD1
v_gene: TRBV7-8
j_gene: TRBJ1-4

CDR3aa: CASSEQGYYNSPLHF
CDR3nt: TGTGCCAGCAGTGAACAGGGGTATTATAATTCACCCCTCCACTTT
abundance: NA
d_gene: NA
v_gene: TRBV2
j_gene: TRBJ1-6

CDR3aa: CASSPPTGPYEQYF
CDR3nt: TGTGCCAGCAGCCCGCCGACAGGGCCCTACGAGCAGTACTTC
abundance: NA
d_gene: TRBD1
v_gene: TRBV6-5
j_gene: TRBJ2-7

CDR3aa: CASSLAGIWNEQYF
CDR3nt: TGTGCCAGCAGCTTAGCGGGAATCTGGAACGAGCAGTACTTC
abundance: NA
d_gene: NA
v_gene: TRBV11-3
j_gene: TRBJ2-7

CDR3aa: CASSPNRQGNEKLFF
CDR3nt: TGTGCCAGCAGCCCCAATCGACAGGGAAATGAAAAACTGTTTTTT
abundance: once
d_gene: TRBD1
v_gene: TRBV4-2
j_gene: TRBJ1-4

CDR3aa: CASSQNLGGETQYF
CDR3nt: TGTGCCAGCAGCCAAAATTTAGGAGGGGAGACCCAGTACTTC
abundance: NA
d_gene: NA
v_gene: TRBV14
j_gene: TRBJ2-5

CDR3aa: CASSSDRSYTEAFF
CDR3nt: TGTGCCAGCAGCTCGGACAGGTCCTACACTGAAGCTTTCTTT
abundance: NA
d_gene: TRBD1
v_gene: TRBV7-9
j_gene: TRBJ1-1

CDR3aa: CASSERSGAVLYGYTF
CDR3nt: TGTGCCAGCAGCGAACGCTCAGGGGCTGTTTTGTATGGCTACACCTTC
abundance: NA
d_gene: NA
v_gene: TRBV7-8
j_gene: TRBJ1-2

CDR3aa: CSVADITDTQYF
CDR3nt: TGCAGCGTCGCGGACATCACAGATACGCAGTATTTT
abundance: NA
d_gene: NA
v_gene: TRBV29-1
j_gene: TRBJ2-3

CDR3aa: CAWSGGGFGGYTF
CDR3nt: TGTGCCTGGAGTGGTGGCGGATTCGGGGGCTACACCTTC
abundance: once
d_gene: NA
v_gene: TRBV30
j_gene: TRBJ1-2

CDR3aa: CASSQTSGGSQYNEQFF
CDR3nt: TGCGCCAGCAGCCAAACTAGCGGGGGTTCCCAATACAATGAGCAGTTCTTC
abundance: NA
d_gene: TRBD2
v_gene: TRBV5-1
j_gene: TRBJ2-1

CDR3aa: CASSLEVTGGYEQYF
CDR3nt: TGTGCCAGCAGCTTAGAAGTGACAGGGGGCTACGAGCAGTACTTC
abundance: NA
d_gene: TRBD1
v_gene: TRBV11-2
j_gene: TRBJ2-7

CDR3aa: CAISDPVYGYTF
CDR3nt: TGTGCCATCAGTGATCCCGTCTATGGCTACACCTTC
abundance: few
d_gene: NA
v_gene: TRBV10-3
j_gene: TRBJ1-2

CDR3aa: CASGTGGNEKLFF
CDR3nt: TGCGCCAGCGGGACAGGGGGTAATGAAAAACTGTTTTTT
abundance: NA
d_gene: TRBD1
v_gene: TRBV5-1
j_gene: TRBJ1-4

CDR3aa: CASKEPTFYGYTF
CDR3nt: TGTGCCAGCAAAGAGCCGACTTTCTATGGCTACACCTTC
abundance: NA
d_gene: NA
v_gene: TRBV21-1
j_gene: TRBJ1-2

CDR3aa: CASSQTPPAIPGGNEQFF
CDR3nt: TGCGCCAGCAGCCAAACCCCGCCGGCTATTCCGGGGGGGAATGAGCAGTTCTTC
abundance: NA
d_gene: TRBD2
v_gene: TRBV4-1
j_gene: TRBJ2-1

CDR3aa: CASSPGTPGSYNSPLHF
CDR3nt: TGTGCCAGCTCACCCGGGACACCTGGCTCCTATAATTCACCCCTCCACTTT
abundance: few
d_gene: NA
v_gene: TRBV18
j_gene: TRBJ1-6

CDR3aa: CASSPLGGRQAHGGKLFF
CDR3nt: TGTGCCAGCAGCCCCTTGGGGGGACGTCAGGCCCATGGTGGAAAACTGTTTTTT
abundance: NA
d_gene: NA
v_gene: TRBV9
j_gene: TRBJ1-4

CDR3aa: CASSLGSGRRSNEQFF
CDR3nt: TGTGCCAGCAGTTTAGGCAGCGGGAGAAGATCCAATGAGCAGTTCTTC
abundance: NA
d_gene: TRBD2
v_gene: TRBV27
j_gene: TRBJ2-1

CDR3aa: CATGTSSYNEQFF
CDR3nt: TGTGCCACTGGGACTTCCTCCTACAATGAGCAGTTCTTC
abundance: NA
d_gene: NA
v_gene: TRBV24-1
j_gene: TRBJ2-1

CDR3aa: CATQRVLGGYTF
CDR3nt: TGTGCCACTCAGAGGGTCCTGGGTGGCTACACCTTC
abundance: NA
d_gene: NA
v_gene: TRBV12-3/TRBV12-4
j_gene: TRBJ1-2

CDR3aa: CASSVRGLSTDTQYF
CDR3nt: TGTGCCAGCTCGGTCAGAGGGCTTAGCACAGATACGCAGTATTTT
abundance: NA
d_gene: NA
v_gene: TRBV9
j_gene: TRBJ2-3

CDR3aa: CASSEASGRNYNEQFF
CDR3nt: TGCGCCAGCAGTGAAGCTAGCGGGAGAAATTACAATGAGCAGTTCTTC
abundance: NA
d_gene: TRBD2
v_gene: TRBV10-1
j_gene: TRBJ2-1

CDR3aa: CASTLGSGTEAFF
CDR3nt: TGTGCCAGCACCTTAGGTTCGGGCACTGAAGCTTTCTTT
abundance: few
d_gene: NA
v_gene: TRBV7-9
j_gene: TRBJ1-1

CDR3aa: CATLIQGEQFF
CDR3nt: TGTGCCACTCTTATTCAGGGTGAGCAGTTCTTC
abundance: few
d_gene: NA
v_gene: TRBV12-3/TRBV12-4
j_gene: TRBJ2-1